The T cell receptor (beta chain) under discussion was sequenced for a study of shared clonotypes between healthy human individuals (dated by TCRdb to the early 2020s). For the study in its entirety: The cohort comprised two women and a few men aged 18 to 49 years. Different laboratories and diverse techniques were used to prepare libraries and sequence TCR repertoires, to increase sequencing depth and limit assay-specific biases. Blood TCR repertoires of five healthy adults were deeply sequenced to estimate repertoire size and the extent of clonotype sharing between individuals. Leukapheresis yielded between about 0.85 and 10 billion PBMCs per donor.

Using the deep immunoSEQ assay, TCR CDR3 regions were amplified from genomic DNA by multiplex PCR. Extracted genomic DNA from each cell subset was distributed evenly across all wells of several immunoSEQ 96-well plates, and each plate was treated as a replicate. For unsorted PBMC, each replicate PCR was loaded with approximately 300 ng genomic DNA, equivalent to tens of thousands of T cell genomes. Ten immunoSEQ deep assay plates were used to sequence unsorted PBMC genomic DNA. Purified libraries were quantified with a Qubit 3.0 fluorometer, sized on a Bioanalyzer 2100, and re-quantified with the KAPA Library Quantification kit. Each immunoSEQ 96-well plate was sequenced on its own single-read 150-cycle Illumina NextSeq 550 flow cell. The study's own analysis went as follows. The immunoSEQ output contained only junctional sequences without quality scores, so filtering could not match that applied to full-length reads. Sequences were annotated with PyIR, a Python wrapper for IgBLAST v1.9, and V/J genes and CDR3 were assigned using IMGT germline references. Reads were removed for weak V/J assignments (E-value above 1e-6), missing CDR3, stop codons, out-of-frame junctions, or ambiguous translated residues. V3J clonotypes were defined by identical inferred V gene, J gene, and CDR3 amino acid sequence. Percentage overlap between repertoires was calculated by dividing the number of shared unique clonotypes by the size of the smaller repertoire. Richness of each repertoire was evaluated using RTK rarefaction, the Chao1 estimator, and Recon v2.1 estimates of unobserved clonotypes. TCRdb limited this immuneACCESS table to in-frame rearrangements with V and J called. A share of clones is missing; checked studies link under half to unresolved V genes, and the rest is unexplained. V and J calls and clone size are as listed in that table; D and trimming were resolved from the DNA. In all, the sample holds roughly 490,000 clones, and around 80% of those were seen once. The ten largest clones represent roughly 12% of the sample.

With respect to this clone: Its target antigen remains unknown. No much larger clone exists at a distance of one base, and base qualities are not known.

The cysteine opens and the phenylalanine closes a CDR3 of 16 amino acids. Only the CDR3 part of the read is kept: 48 bases, read in frame from the first base. CDR1 LGHNA and CDR2 YSLEER are derived from the germline V gene. V and J are trimmed by 5 bases and 2 bases, and the gene matches miss 7 bases of the junction. Study-wide findings and limitations: Because the study included a small number of donors, the genetic and exposure-history diversity represented was limited. Sampling was restricted to blood, and TCR repertoires in tissues likely differ from the TCR repertoires found in blood. Pairwise subsampling indicated that sequencing depth was expected to affect the degree of clonotype sharing among donors.

Donors were healthy HIV-negative adults with no recently reported acute infections or vaccinations. Only Caucasian adults living in Nashville, Tennessee, USA were represented among the donors. For unsorted samples, some 100 million PBMCs were counted and genomic DNA was extracted with the QIAamp DNA Blood Mini kit. Blood was obtained by leukapheresis, after which PBMCs were separated by Ficoll-Histopaque density gradient centrifugation and cryopreserved in liquid nitrogen vapor phase. The specimen was PBMCs. The source of this sequence is a woman between 35 and 50 years old in good health. Some clones in this sample may be carry-over from other donors' samples. Rearrangement joined TRBV4-3 to TRBJ2-1; 9 bases in the junction line up with TRBD2. The CDR3 sequence is CASSALAGDTYNEQFF. At the DNA level, the sequence is TGCGCCAGCAGCGCATTAGCGGGAGACACCTACAATGAGCAGTTCTTC.